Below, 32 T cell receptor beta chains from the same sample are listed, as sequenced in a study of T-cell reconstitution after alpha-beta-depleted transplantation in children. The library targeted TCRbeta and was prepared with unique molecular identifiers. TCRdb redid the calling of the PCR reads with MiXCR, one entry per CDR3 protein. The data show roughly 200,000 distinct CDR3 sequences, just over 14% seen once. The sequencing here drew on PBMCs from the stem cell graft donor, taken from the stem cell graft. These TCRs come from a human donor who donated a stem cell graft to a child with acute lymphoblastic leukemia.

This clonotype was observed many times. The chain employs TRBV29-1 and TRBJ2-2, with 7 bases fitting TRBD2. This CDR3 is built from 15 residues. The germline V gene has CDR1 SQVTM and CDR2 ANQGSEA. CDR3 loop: CVGRGRAKGTGELFF. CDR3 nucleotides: TGCGTAGGGCGGGGGAGGGCCAAGGGCACCGGGGAGCTGTTTTTT.

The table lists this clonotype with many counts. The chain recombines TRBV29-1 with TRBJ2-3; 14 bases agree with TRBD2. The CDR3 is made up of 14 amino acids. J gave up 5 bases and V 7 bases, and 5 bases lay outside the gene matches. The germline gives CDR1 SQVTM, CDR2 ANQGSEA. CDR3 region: CSAGTSGSQDTQYF. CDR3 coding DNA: TGCAGCGCCGGGACTAGCGGGAGCCAAGATACGCAGTATTTT.

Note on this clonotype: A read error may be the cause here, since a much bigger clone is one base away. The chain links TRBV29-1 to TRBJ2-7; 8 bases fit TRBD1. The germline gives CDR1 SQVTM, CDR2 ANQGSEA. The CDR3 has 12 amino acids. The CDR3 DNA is TGCAGCGTTGACAGGGGGCTGGGCGAGCAGCACTTC. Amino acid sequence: CSVDRGLGEQHF.

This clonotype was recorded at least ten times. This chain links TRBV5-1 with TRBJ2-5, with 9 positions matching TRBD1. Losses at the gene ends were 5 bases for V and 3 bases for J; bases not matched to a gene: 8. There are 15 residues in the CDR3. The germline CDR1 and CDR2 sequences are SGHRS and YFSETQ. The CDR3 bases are TGCGCCAGCAGGCGAACCGGGACAGGGAAAGAGACCCAGTACTTC. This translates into CASRRTGTGKETQYF.

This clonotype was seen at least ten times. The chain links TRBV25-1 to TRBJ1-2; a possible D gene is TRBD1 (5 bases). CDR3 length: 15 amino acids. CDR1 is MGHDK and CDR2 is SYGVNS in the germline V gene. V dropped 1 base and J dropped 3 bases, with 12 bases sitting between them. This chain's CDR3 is CASSEFRALDYGYTF. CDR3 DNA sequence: TGTGCCAGCAGTGAATTCAGGGCGTTGGACTATGGCTACACCTTC.

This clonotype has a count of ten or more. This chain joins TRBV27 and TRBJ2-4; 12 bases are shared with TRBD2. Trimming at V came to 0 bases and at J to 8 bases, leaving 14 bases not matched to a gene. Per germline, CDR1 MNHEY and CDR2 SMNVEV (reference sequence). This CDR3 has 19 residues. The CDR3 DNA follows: TGTGCCAGCAGTTTATCGACCCCTCTAGCGGGAGGGGGGAGGTACATTCAGTACTTC. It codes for CASSLSTPLAGGGRYIQYF.

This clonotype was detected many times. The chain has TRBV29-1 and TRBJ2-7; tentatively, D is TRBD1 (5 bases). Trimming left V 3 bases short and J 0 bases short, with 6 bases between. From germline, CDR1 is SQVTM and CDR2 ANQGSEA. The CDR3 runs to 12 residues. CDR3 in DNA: TGCAGCGTTGAGGACAACTCCTACGAGCAGTACTTC. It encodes CSVEDNSYEQYF.

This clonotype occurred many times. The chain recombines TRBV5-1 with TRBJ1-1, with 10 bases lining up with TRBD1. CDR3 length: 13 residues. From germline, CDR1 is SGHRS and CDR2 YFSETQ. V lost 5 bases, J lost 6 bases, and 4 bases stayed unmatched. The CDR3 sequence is CASRKDRGPEAFF. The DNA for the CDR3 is TGCGCCAGCAGAAAAGACAGGGGGCCTGAAGCTTTCTTT.

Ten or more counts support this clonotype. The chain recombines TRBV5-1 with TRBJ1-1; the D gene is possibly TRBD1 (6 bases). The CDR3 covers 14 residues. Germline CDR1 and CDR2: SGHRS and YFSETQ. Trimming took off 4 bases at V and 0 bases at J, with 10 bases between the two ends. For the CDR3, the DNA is TGCGCCAGCAGCGCGGGACAACTGAACACTGAAGCTTTCTTT. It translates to CASSAGQLNTEAFF.

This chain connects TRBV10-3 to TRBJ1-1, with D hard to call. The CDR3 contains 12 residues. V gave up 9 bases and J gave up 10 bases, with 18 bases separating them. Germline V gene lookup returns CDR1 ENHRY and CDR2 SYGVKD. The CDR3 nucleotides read TGTGCCATTTGGACCCCGGGCATCGGAGCTTTCTTT. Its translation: CAIWTPGIGAFF.

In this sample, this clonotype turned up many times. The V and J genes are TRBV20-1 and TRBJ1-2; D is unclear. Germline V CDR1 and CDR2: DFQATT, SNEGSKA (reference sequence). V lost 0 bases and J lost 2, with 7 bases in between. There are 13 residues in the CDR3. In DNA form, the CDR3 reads TGCAGTGCTAGAGAACACGGGAACTATGGCTACACCTTC. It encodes CSAREHGNYGYTF.

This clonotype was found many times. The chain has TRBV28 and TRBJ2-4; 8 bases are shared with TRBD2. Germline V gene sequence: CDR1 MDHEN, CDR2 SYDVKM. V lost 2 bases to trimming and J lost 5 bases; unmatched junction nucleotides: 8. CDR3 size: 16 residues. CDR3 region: CASSLGREGRENIQYF. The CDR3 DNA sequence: TGTGCCAGCAGTTTAGGCCGGGAGGGCCGAGAAAACATTCAGTACTTC. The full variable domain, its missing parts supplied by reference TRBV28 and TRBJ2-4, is DVKVTQSSRYLVKRTGEKVFLECVQDMDHENMFWYRQDPGLGLRLIYFSYDVKMKEKGDIPEGYSVSREKKERFSLILESASTNQTSMYLCASSLGREGRENIQYFGAGTRLSVL.

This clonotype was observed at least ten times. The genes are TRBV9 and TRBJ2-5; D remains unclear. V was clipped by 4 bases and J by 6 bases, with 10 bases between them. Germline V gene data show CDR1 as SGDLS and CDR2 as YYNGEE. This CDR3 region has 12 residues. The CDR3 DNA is TGTGCCAGCAGCTTACCCCATCAGACCCAGTACTTC. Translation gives CASSLPHQTQYF.

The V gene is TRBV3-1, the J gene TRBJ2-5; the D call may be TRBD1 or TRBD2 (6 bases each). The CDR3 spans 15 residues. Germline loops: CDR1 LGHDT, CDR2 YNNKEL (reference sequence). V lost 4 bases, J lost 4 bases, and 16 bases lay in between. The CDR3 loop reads CASSRQEGQGETQYF. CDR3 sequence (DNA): TGTGCCAGCAGCCGACAGGAGGGGCAGGGAGAGACCCAGTACTTC.

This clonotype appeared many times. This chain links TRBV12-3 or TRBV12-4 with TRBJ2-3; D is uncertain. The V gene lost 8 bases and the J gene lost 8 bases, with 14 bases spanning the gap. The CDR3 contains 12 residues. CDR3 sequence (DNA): TGTGCCAGCCGACGCCAGCAGACTACGCAGTATTTT. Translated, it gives CASRRQQTTQYF.

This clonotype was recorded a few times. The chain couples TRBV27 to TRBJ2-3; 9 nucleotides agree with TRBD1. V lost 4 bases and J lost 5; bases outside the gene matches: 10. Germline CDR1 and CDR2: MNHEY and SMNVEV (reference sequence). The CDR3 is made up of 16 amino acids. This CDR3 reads CASSSGTGWIGDTQYF. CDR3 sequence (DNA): TGTGCCAGCAGTTCCGGGACAGGGTGGATCGGAGATACGCAGTATTTT.

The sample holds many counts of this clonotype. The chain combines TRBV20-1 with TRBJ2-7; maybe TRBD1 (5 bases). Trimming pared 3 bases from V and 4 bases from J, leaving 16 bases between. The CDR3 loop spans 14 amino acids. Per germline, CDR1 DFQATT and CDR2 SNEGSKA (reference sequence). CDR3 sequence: CSARDVDSFYEQYF. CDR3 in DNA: TGCAGTGCTAGGGACGTAGACAGCTTTTACGAGCAGTACTTC.

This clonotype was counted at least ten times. The chain's CDR3 is CASSLAGNEQFF. The CDR3 coding sequence is TGCGCCAGCAGCTTGGCAGGCAATGAGCAGTTCTTC. The chain recombines TRBV5-1 with TRBJ2-1; D is undetermined. The germline CDR1 and CDR2 sequences are SGHRS and YFSETQ. Trimming shortened V by 0 bases and J by 6 bases, and 4 bases separated the two germline ends. The length of the CDR3 is 12 residues.

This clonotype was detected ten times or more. The CDR3 sequence: CASSLSGEGSPLHF. The CDR3 bases are TGTGCCAGCAGTTTAAGCGGTGAGGGTTCACCCCTCCACTTT. V gene TRBV12-3 or TRBV12-4 combines with J gene TRBJ1-6; no definite D call. The CDR3 covers 14 residues. Deletions cut 2 bases from V and 9 bases from J, with 11 bases between.

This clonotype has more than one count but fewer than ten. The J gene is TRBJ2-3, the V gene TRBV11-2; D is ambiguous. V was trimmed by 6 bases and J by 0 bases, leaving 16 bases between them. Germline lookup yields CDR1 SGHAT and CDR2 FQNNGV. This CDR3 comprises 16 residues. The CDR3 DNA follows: TGTGCCAGCAGTTTTCGCGGCGCCCTTAGCACAGATACGCAGTATTTT. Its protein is CASSFRGALSTDTQYF.

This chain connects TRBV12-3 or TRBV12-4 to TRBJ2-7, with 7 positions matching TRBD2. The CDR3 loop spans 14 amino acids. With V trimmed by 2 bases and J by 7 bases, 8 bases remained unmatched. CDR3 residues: CASSLLAVWGEQYF. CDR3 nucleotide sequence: TGTGCCAGCAGTTTACTAGCGGTCTGGGGTGAGCAGTACTTC.

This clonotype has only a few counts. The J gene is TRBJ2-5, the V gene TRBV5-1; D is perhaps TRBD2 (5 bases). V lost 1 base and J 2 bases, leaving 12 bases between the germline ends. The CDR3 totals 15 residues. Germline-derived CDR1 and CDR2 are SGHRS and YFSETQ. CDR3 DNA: TGCGCCAGCAGCTTGAACGGACTCGATCAAGAGACCCAGTACTTC. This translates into CASSLNGLDQETQYF.

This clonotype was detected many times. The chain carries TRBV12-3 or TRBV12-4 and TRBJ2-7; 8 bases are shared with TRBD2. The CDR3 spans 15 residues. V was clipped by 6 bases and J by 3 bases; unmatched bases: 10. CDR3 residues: CASRPLRLAGYEQYF. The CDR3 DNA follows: TGTGCCAGCAGGCCCCTGAGGCTAGCGGGCTACGAGCAGTACTTC.

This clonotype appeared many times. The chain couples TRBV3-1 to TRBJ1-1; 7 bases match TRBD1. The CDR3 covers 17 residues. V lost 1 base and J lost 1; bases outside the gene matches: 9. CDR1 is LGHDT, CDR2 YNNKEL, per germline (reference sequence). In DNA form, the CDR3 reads TGTGCCAGCAGCCAAGCGACAGGGAGGGGAGGGAACACTGAAGCTTTCTTT. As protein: CASSQATGRGGNTEAFF.

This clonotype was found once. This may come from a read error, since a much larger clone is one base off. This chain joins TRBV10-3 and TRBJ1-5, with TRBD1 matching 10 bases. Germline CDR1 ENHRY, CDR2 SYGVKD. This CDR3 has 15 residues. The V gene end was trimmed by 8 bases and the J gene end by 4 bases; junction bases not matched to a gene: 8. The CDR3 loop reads CAIGDQDRGNQPQHF. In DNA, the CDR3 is TGTGCCATCGGCGACCAGGACAGGGGGAATCAGCCCCAGCATTTT.

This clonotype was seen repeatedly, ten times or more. DNA of the CDR3: TGTGCCAGCAGCCGACGGGACAGGGCCCCCGGTACGCAGTATTTT. Protein product: CASSRRDRAPGTQYF. This rearrangement joins TRBV3-1 to TRBJ2-3; TRBD1 matches 9 bases. The germline V gene has CDR1 LGHDT and CDR2 YNNKEL (reference sequence). The CDR3 spans 15 residues. The V gene end was trimmed by 4 bases and the J gene end by 8 bases; junction bases not matched to a gene: 10.

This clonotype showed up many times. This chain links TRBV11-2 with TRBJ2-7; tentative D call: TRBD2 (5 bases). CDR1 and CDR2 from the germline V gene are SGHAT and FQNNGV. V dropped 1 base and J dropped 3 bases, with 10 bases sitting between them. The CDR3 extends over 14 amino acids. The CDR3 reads CASSLGASLYEQYF. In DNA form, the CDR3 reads TGTGCCAGCAGCTTAGGGGCTAGCCTCTACGAGCAGTACTTC. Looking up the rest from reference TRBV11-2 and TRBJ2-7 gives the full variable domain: EAGVAQSPRYKIIEKRQSVAFWCNPISGHATLYWYQQILGQGPKLLIQFQNNGVVDDSQLPKDRFSAERLKGVDSTLKIQPAKLEDSAVYLCASSLGASLYEQYFGPGTRLTVT.

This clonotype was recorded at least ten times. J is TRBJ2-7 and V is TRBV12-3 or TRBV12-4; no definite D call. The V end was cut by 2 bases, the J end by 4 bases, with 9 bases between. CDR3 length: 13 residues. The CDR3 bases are TGTGCCAGCAGTTTAAGGCTGAAATACGAGCAGTACTTC. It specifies CASSLRLKYEQYF.

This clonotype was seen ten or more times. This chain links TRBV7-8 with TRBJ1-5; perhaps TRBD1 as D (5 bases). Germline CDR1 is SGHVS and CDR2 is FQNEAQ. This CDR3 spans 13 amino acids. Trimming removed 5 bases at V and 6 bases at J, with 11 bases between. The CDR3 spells CASSPTGIQPQHF. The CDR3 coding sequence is TGTGCCAGCAGCCCTACAGGTATTCAGCCCCAGCATTTT.

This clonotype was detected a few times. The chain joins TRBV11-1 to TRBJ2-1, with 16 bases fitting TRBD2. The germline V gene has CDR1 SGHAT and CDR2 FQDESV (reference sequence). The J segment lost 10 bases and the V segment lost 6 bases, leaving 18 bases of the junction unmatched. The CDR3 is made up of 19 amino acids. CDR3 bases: TGTGCCAGCAGTTTTACGCCGACGGGACTAGCGGGAGGGCCGGGCGAGCAGTTCTTC. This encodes CASSFTPTGLAGGPGEQFF.

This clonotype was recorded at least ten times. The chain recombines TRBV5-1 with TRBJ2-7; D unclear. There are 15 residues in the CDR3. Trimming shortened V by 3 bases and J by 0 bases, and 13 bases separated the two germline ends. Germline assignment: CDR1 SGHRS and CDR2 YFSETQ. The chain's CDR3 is CASSSVGSSSYEQYF. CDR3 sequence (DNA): TGCGCCAGCAGCTCTGTCGGTTCCAGCTCCTACGAGCAGTACTTC.

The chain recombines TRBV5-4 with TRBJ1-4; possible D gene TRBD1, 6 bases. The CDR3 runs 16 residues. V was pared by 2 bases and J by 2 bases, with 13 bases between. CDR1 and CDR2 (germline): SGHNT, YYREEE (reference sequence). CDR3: CASSFTGQGTNEKLFF. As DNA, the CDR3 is TGTGCCAGCAGCTTCACCGGTCAGGGGACTAATGAAAAACTGTTTTTT. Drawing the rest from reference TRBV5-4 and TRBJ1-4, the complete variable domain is ETGVTQSPTHLIKTRGQQVTLRCSSQSGHNTVSWYQQALGQGPQFIFQYYREEENGRGNFPPRFSGLQFPNYSSELNVNALELDDSALYLCASSFTGQGTNEKLFFGSGTQLSVL.